These 13 T cell receptor beta chains share one sample of origin, sequenced in a study of shared T cell receptors in the human thymus. Profiled with immunoSEQ multiplex PCR; TCRdb holds only in-frame clones, not every one. The top ten clones hold 0.0095% to 0.011% of a sample with fewer than 700,000 clones, roughly 88% of them seen once. These data also formed part of another study, on human thymus T cells.

The sequencing sample was made of thymocytes. Source of these receptors: a boy younger than two with a congenital heart defect.

For this clone: Distinct nucleotide sequences in the sample also encode this CDR3. The chain joins TRBV5-1 to TRBJ2-1; 8 bases line up with TRBD2. Germline V gene lookup returns CDR1 SGHRS and CDR2 YFSETQ. The V and J ends lost 4 bases and 6 bases, in that order; junction bases with no gene match: 6. The CDR3 is made up of 14 amino acids. CDR3 in DNA: TGCGCCAGCAGCCCCGGGACTAGGGGCAATGAGCAGTTCTTC. This sequence encodes CASSPGTRGNEQFF.

The chain employs TRBV27 and TRBJ1-2; D might be TRBD1 (6 bases). This CDR3 region has 15 residues. Trimming took off 4 bases at V and 8 bases at J, with 20 bases between the two ends. Germline CDR1 reads MNHEY; CDR2 reads SMNVEV (reference sequence). The CDR3 sequence: CASSSGGAGEWGYTF. CDR3 coding DNA: TGTGCCAGCAGTTCGGGGGGGGCGGGCGAATGGGGCTACACCTTC.

The chain uses TRBV6-5 and TRBJ1-4; 7 bases are shared with TRBD1. This CDR3 is built from 13 residues. The J segment lost 3 bases and the V segment lost 8 bases, leaving 3 bases of the junction unmatched. Germline loops: CDR1 MNHEY, CDR2 SVGAGI. CDR3 DNA sequence: TGTGCCAGCGCCGACAGGGCTAATGAAAAACTGTTTTTT. This sequence encodes CASADRANEKLFF.

This rearrangement joins TRBV27 to TRBJ2-2; a possible D gene is TRBD1 (5 bases). Trimming removed 5 bases from V and 7 bases from J, with 20 bases in between. In germline, CDR1 is MNHEY, CDR2 SMNVEV (reference sequence). This CDR3 spans 16 amino acids. The CDR3 sequence is CASSRPWGPGRGELFF. CDR3 DNA sequence: TGTGCCAGCAGTCGGCCCTGGGGCCCAGGCCGCGGGGAGCTGTTTTTT.

The chain recombines TRBV5-3 with TRBJ2-7, with 10 bases lining up with TRBD2. TRBV5-3 is labeled an ORF, and its function is uncertain. V shed 5 bases, J shed 2 bases, and the junction held 10 bases outside the gene matches. This CDR3 spans 16 amino acids. Here the CDR3 reads CARRSGLAPTAYEQYF. The CDR3 DNA sequence: TGTGCCAGAAGATCGGGACTAGCGCCCACAGCCTACGAGCAGTACTTC.

The chain couples TRBV7-3 to TRBJ2-2, with 9 bases lining up with TRBD2. The CDR3 consists of 19 residues. CDR1 and CDR2 from the germline V gene are SGHTA and FQGTGA. The trim removed 5 bases at V and 0 bases at J, leaving 13 bases unmatched. CDR3 region: CASSPRLAGLASNTGELFF. The CDR3 DNA sequence: TGTGCCAGCAGCCCCCGTTTGGCAGGACTAGCGTCGAACACCGGGGAGCTGTTTTTT.

The chain uses TRBV12-5 and TRBJ2-4, with TRBD2 matching over 7 bases. V was clipped by 1 base and J by 8 bases; unmatched bases: 11. The CDR3 consists of 16 residues. Per the germline V gene, CDR1 is LGHNT and CDR2 is FRNRAP. CDR3 loop: CASGLDPRASGDIQYF. The DNA for the CDR3 is TGTGCTAGTGGTTTGGACCCACGGGCTAGCGGAGACATTCAGTACTTC.

The rearrangement uses TRBV7-9 and TRBJ2-7; 8 positions agree with TRBD2. The junction had 14 bases not matched to a gene; V was cut back by 6 bases and J by 7 bases. Per germline, CDR1 SEHNR and CDR2 FQNEAQ (reference sequence). The length of the CDR3 is 15 residues. The CDR3 protein is CASREEGTRGGEQYF. CDR3 in DNA: TGTGCCAGCAGAGAGGAGGGTACCCGGGGGGGGGAGCAGTACTTC. The whole variable domain, filled in from reference TRBV7-9 and TRBJ2-7, reads DTGVSQNPRHKITKRGQNVTFRCDPISEHNRLYWYRQTLGQGPEFLTYFQNEAQLEKSRLLSDRFSAERPKGSFSTLEIQRTEQGDSAMYLCASREEGTRGGEQYFGPGTRLTVT.

The chain is built from TRBV9 and TRBJ1-5; D is unclear. V lost 3 bases and J 6 bases, leaving 10 bases between the germline ends. This CDR3 comprises 13 residues. CDR1 and CDR2 from the germline V gene are SGDLS and YYNGEE. The CDR3 loop is CASSALGAQPQHF. The CDR3 coding sequence is TGTGCCAGCAGCGCTTTGGGAGCTCAGCCCCAGCATTTT. Full variable domain (remainder filled in from reference TRBV9 and TRBJ1-5): DSGVTQTPKHLITATGQRVTLRCSPRSGDLSVYWYQQSLDQGLQFLIQYYNGEERAKGNILERFSAQQFPDLHSELNLSSLELGDSALYFCASSALGAQPQHFGDGTRLSIL.

CDR3 DNA sequence: TGTGCCAGCAGTTACTCACGGACAGGGGTTTTGTATGGCTACACCTTC. It specifies CASSYSRTGVLYGYTF. The chain uses TRBV6-5 and TRBJ1-2; 9 nucleotides agree with TRBD1. With V trimmed by 0 bases and J by 5 bases, 7 bases remained unmatched. Germline loops: CDR1 MNHEY, CDR2 SVGAGI. The CDR3 runs 16 residues.

The chain employs TRBV20-1 and TRBJ2-1, with unresolved D. In germline, CDR1 is DFQATT, CDR2 SNEGSKA (reference sequence). This CDR3 is built from 11 residues. Trimming took 3 bases from V and 4 from J, leaving 4 bases between them. The CDR3 spells CSARQYNEQFF. Written as DNA, the CDR3 is TGCAGTGCTAGGCAGTACAATGAGCAGTTCTTC.

This chain connects TRBV10-1 to TRBJ2-1; 8 bases line up with TRBD2. CDR3 length: 14 residues. The J segment lost 7 bases and the V segment lost 8 bases, leaving 10 bases of the junction unmatched. Germline CDR1 is WNHNN and CDR2 is SYGVQD (reference sequence). The CDR3 is CASGDDSGTNEQFF. In DNA form, the CDR3 reads TGCGCCAGCGGGGACGATAGCGGGACAAATGAGCAGTTCTTC.

V and J are TRBV19 and TRBJ1-4, with 10 nucleotides matching TRBD1. Germline CDR1 is LNHDA and CDR2 is SQIVND (reference sequence). The CDR3 is made up of 15 amino acids. V was clipped by 6 bases and J by 6 bases; unmatched bases: 7. CDR3 loop: CASSLRQGAYEKLFF. The CDR3 DNA is TGTGCCAGTAGCCTTCGACAGGGGGCTTATGAAAAACTGTTTTTT.